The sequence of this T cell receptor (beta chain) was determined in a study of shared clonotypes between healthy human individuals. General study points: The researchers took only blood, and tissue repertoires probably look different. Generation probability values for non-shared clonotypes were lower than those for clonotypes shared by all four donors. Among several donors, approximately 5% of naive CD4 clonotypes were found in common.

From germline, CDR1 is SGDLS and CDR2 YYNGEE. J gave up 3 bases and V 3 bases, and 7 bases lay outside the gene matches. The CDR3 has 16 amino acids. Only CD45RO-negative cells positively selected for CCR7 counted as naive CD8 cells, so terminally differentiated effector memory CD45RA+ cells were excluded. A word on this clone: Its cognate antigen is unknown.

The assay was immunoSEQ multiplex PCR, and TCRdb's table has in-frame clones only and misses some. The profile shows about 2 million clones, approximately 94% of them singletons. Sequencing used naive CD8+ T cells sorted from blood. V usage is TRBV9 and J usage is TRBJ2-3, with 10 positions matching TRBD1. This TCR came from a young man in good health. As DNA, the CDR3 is TGTGCCAGCAGCGACCCGACAGGGGGCATGACAGATACGCAGTATTTT. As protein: CASSDPTGGMTDTQYF.